The rows below give T cell receptor beta chains drawn from one sample of a study of blood T cell repertoires in COVID-19. Sequenced by immunoSEQ multiplex PCR; TCRdb stores in-frame clones only, minus some. The profile shows under 350,000 clones, around 89% of them singletons. The sample taken for sequencing was peripheral blood. These receptors originate from a man aged 35-49 years with acute or convalescent COVID-19. Each CDR3 is given with its conserved first and last residue. Each record gives: V gene, CDR3 protein.

v_gene: TRBV6-5; CDR3aa: CASRGTGFYEQYF
v_gene: TRBV30; CDR3aa: CAWSGAGRGQGNTIYF
v_gene: TRBV5-1; CDR3aa: CASSLGAGGEWNEQFF
v_gene: TRBV20-1; CDR3aa: CSASSPGEQYF
v_gene: TRBV5-4; CDR3aa: CASSLPGGPGGKQYF
v_gene: TRBV7-8; CDR3aa: CASSLGRSKIGDSPLHF
v_gene: TRBV6-5; CDR3aa: CASRTSGGRTGELFF
v_gene: TRBV7-2; CDR3aa: CASNLLRGAESPLHF
v_gene: TRBV2; CDR3aa: CASSETSGGADTQYF
v_gene: TRBV30; CDR3aa: CAWSVFGGFSGNTIYF
v_gene: TRBV24-1; CDR3aa: CATERDRGLPYEQYF
v_gene: TRBV10-1; CDR3aa: CASSTGVGTEAFF
v_gene: TRBV9; CDR3aa: CASSPEGGHTEAFF
v_gene: TRBV19; CDR3aa: CASSMISLRSGTLHF
v_gene: TRBV25-1; CDR3aa: CASSEPGGYTEAFF
v_gene: TRBV2; CDR3aa: CASSEVPAGFF
v_gene: TRBV5-6; CDR3aa: CASSLAIAGGLITEAFF
v_gene: TRBV5-4; CDR3aa: CASSNPDRVRAGANVLTF
v_gene: TRBV11-2; CDR3aa: CASSSGGRGEKLFF
v_gene: TRBV6-5; CDR3aa: CASQSGSYNSPLHF
v_gene: TRBV19; CDR3aa: CASKLGRGSYNEQFF
v_gene: TRBV18; CDR3aa: CASSPLRQGAFLSTDTQYF
v_gene: TRBV11-2; CDR3aa: CASSIGTAGNTIYF
v_gene: TRBV5-1; CDR3aa: CASSLGVNTEAFF
v_gene: TRBV4-1; CDR3aa: CASSQVYGKINADNSPLHF
v_gene: TRBV2; CDR3aa: CASSGTGFEETQYF
v_gene: TRBV7-6; CDR3aa: CASSYDISGGPTDTQYF
v_gene: TRBV10-3; CDR3aa: CAISEKDTSSGNTIYF
v_gene: TRBV5-1; CDR3aa: CASSPGGDSYQPQHF
v_gene: TRBV27; CDR3aa: CASSPDRKVYGYTF
v_gene: TRBV2; CDR3aa: CASSVEGEENIQYF
v_gene: TRBV5-4; CDR3aa: CASSFPGTGANVLTF
v_gene: TRBV30; CDR3aa: CAWGTGGVNTEAFF
v_gene: TRBV3-1/TRBV3-2; CDR3aa: CASSQEYHKNQPQHF
v_gene: TRBV11-2; CDR3aa: CASSLRQGNYGYTF
v_gene: TRBV6-2/TRBV6-3; CDR3aa: CASSYWQDNSPLHF
v_gene: TRBV24-1; CDR3aa: CATSDADRDHGYTF
v_gene: TRBV6-1; CDR3aa: CASSERTGSSTQYF
v_gene: TRBV4-2; CDR3aa: CASSRSGVPSYNEQFF
v_gene: TRBV25-1; CDR3aa: CASSARLSTEAFF
v_gene: TRBV12-2; CDR3aa: CASRLARLEEEEQYF
v_gene: TRBV19; CDR3aa: CASAVGGTGPSNYGYTF
v_gene: TRBV5-1; CDR3aa: CASSLGGGVGAFF
v_gene: TRBV13; CDR3aa: CASSLVQHRTRWCEQYF